These 32 T cell receptor beta chains came from one sample sequenced in a study of cytomegalovirus exposure and HLA in healthy donors. 13 Jbeta primers and 60 Vbeta primers were used for the PCR. Produced via immunoSEQ multiplex PCR; TCRdb's table is partial and in-frame only. The table shows about 100,000 clones, with 55% to 80% occurring only once. Source material: PBMCs. Receptor source: a human donor in good health.

This clone was picked up one time. The chain joins TRBV2 to TRBJ2-2; 8 nucleotides line up with TRBD1. The CDR3 length is 17 residues. Germline CDR1 and CDR2: SNHLY and FYNNEI. The V gene end was trimmed by 5 bases and the J gene end by 9 bases; junction bases not matched to a gene: 17. DNA of the CDR3: TGTGCCAGCAGTCCGTACCCCCGGGACAGGTCCATCCGGGAGCTGTTTTTT. Translated: CASSPYPRDRSIRELFF. Full variable domain (outside the CDR3, taken from reference TRBV2 and TRBJ2-2): EPEVTQTPSHQVTQMGQEVILRCVPISNHLYFYWYRQILGQKVEFLVSFYNNEISEKSEIFDDQFSVERPDGSNFTLKIRSTKLEDSAMYFCASSPYPRDRSIRELFFGEGSRLTVL.

The CDR3 sequence is CASIRTGRGEQYF. The DNA for the CDR3 is TGTGCCAGCATCAGGACAGGGCGCGGCGAGCAGTACTTC. The J gene is TRBJ2-7, the V gene TRBV6-1; 8 nucleotides match TRBD1. CDR3 length: 13 amino acids. V was pared by 7 bases and J by 6 bases, with 8 bases of the junction left unmatched. Germline V gene data show CDR1 as MNHNS and CDR2 as SASEGT.

The rearrangement joins TRBV30 to TRBJ2-7; possible D gene TRBD2, 5 bases. V lost 8 bases and J lost 5, with 19 bases in between. The germline V gene encodes CDR1 GTSNPN and CDR2 SVGIG (reference sequence). This CDR3 has 13 amino acids. The CDR3 protein is CARLETGSHEQYF. The CDR3 DNA sequence: TGTGCCCGCCTTGAGACGGGGAGCCACGAGCAGTACTTC.

This chain joins TRBV28 and TRBJ1-4, with D possibly TRBD1 on 6 matching bases. The CDR3 loop spans 15 amino acids. Germline CDR1 is MDHEN and CDR2 is SYDVKM. V lost 3 bases and J lost 7, with 15 bases in between. In nucleotides, the CDR3 is TGTGCCAGCAGTTTGGGTACAGGGACCCCTGAAAAACTGTTTTTT. This gives the protein CASSLGTGTPEKLFF.

This clone was counted a single time. The V and J genes are TRBV5-5 and TRBJ2-4; a possible D gene is TRBD2 (5 bases). V lost 1 base, J lost 2 bases, and 10 bases lay in between. Per the germline V gene, CDR1 is SGHKS and CDR2 is YYEKEE (reference sequence). This CDR3 has 15 amino acids. CDR3 DNA sequence: TGTGCCAGCAGCTTGATTCGGGAACCCAAAAACATTCAGTACTTC. Its protein is CASSLIREPKNIQYF. Drawing the rest from reference TRBV5-5 and TRBJ2-4, the complete variable domain is DAGVTQSPTHLIKTRGQQVTLRCSPISGHKSVSWYQQVLGQGPQFIFQYYEKEERGRGNFPDRFSARQFPNYSSELNVNALLLGDSALYLCASSLIREPKNIQYFGAGTRLSVL.

The V gene is TRBV9, the J gene TRBJ2-7; no definite D call. Trimming left V 4 bases short and J 6 bases short, with 14 bases between. This CDR3 region has 13 residues. CDR1 is SGDLS and CDR2 is YYNGEE in the germline V gene. DNA for the CDR3: TGTGCCAGCAGCCCCGGAAGCACTACCGAGCAGTACTTC. Translated: CASSPGSTTEQYF.

V and J are TRBV28 and TRBJ2-3, with 14 bases fitting TRBD2. The germline V gene has CDR1 MDHEN and CDR2 SYDVKM. The CDR3 extends over 16 amino acids. J was trimmed by 14 bases and V by 5 bases; bases with no gene match: 15. The CDR3 here is CASSPPLGTSGRTPYF. The CDR3 DNA reads TGTGCCAGCAGTCCCCCTTTAGGGACTAGCGGGAGAACCCCGTATTTT.

The chain carries TRBV2 and TRBJ1-4; D is uncertain. This CDR3 has 13 residues. Per germline, CDR1 SNHLY and CDR2 FYNNEI. Deletions cut 4 bases from V and 6 bases from J, with 9 bases between. The CDR3 here is CASSGRFDEKLFF. CDR3 nucleotides: TGTGCCAGCAGTGGCAGGTTCGATGAAAAACTGTTTTTT.

The V and J genes are TRBV6-1 and TRBJ1-1; D is unresolved. From germline, CDR1 is MNHNS and CDR2 SASEGT. The CDR3 runs 13 residues. The ends were cut back, 0 bases at V and 7 bases at J, with 9 bases in the middle. The CDR3 here is CASSEALRREAFF. The DNA of the CDR3 is TGTGCCAGCAGTGAAGCGTTGAGGCGTGAAGCTTTCTTT.

The V call is TRBV10-2, the J call TRBJ2-7, with 14 positions matching TRBD2. The CDR3 consists of 15 residues. CDR1 is WSHSY and CDR2 is SAAADI in the germline V gene. With V trimmed by 7 bases and J by 3 bases, 5 bases remained unmatched. In DNA form, the CDR3 reads TGCGCCAGCAAGGGACTAGCGGGAGAAGGCTACGAGCAGTACTTC. This codes for CASKGLAGEGYEQYF.

The chain recombines TRBV7-9 with TRBJ2-7; D may be TRBD2 (6 bases). CDR1 is SEHNR and CDR2 is FQNEAQ in the germline V gene (reference sequence). V was shortened by 5 bases and J by 7 bases, with 15 bases between the two germline ends. The CDR3 runs 13 residues. CDR3 loop: CASSGPGVWEQYF. Here the CDR3 DNA reads TGTGCCAGCAGCGGCCCGGGGGTATGGGAGCAGTACTTC.

V is TRBV5-1 and J is TRBJ2-7, with TRBD1 identical over 8 bases. Germline CDR1 is SGHRS and CDR2 is YFSETQ. The CDR3 extends over 14 amino acids. V shed 0 bases and J 3 bases; nucleotides not matched to a gene: 2. Here the CDR3 reads CASSLDRGVYEQYF. CDR3 in DNA: TGCGCCAGCAGCTTGGACAGGGGGGTCTACGAGCAGTACTTC.

This clone showed up just once. This sequence joins TRBV5-1 and TRBJ2-5; 9 nucleotides align to TRBD2. Germline lookup yields CDR1 SGHRS and CDR2 YFSETQ. V lost 1 base, J lost 1 base, and 11 bases stayed unmatched. This CDR3 comprises 18 residues. This chain's CDR3 is CASSLLVRVAGAQETQYF. The CDR3 nucleotides read TGCGCCAGCAGCTTGTTGGTTAGGGTAGCGGGGGCCCAAGAGACCCAGTACTTC.

This clone was seen a handful of times. The chain carries TRBV5-1 and TRBJ2-5, with 8 bases fitting TRBD2. Trimming at V came to 1 base and at J to 4 bases, leaving 3 bases not matched to a gene. Germline CDR1 is SGHRS and CDR2 is YFSETQ. The CDR3 length is 14 residues. The chain's CDR3 is CASSLYSGRETQYF. CDR3 bases: TGCGCCAGCAGCTTGTACAGCGGGAGAGAGACCCAGTACTTC.

This rearrangement joins TRBV5-4 to TRBJ2-7; D possibly corresponds to TRBD2 (6 bases). CDR3 length equals 15 residues. V lost 4 bases, J lost 4 bases, and 18 bases lay in between. Looked up from germline, CDR1 is SGHNT and CDR2 is YYREEE (reference sequence). The CDR3 here is CASSPSRAGRYEQYF. Written as DNA, the CDR3 is TGTGCCAGCAGCCCATCACGGGCAGGGAGGTACGAGCAGTACTTC.

V gene TRBV6-6 combines with J gene TRBJ1-2; D is ambiguous. The CDR3 length is 13 residues. Germline assignment: CDR1 MNHNY and CDR2 SVGAGI (reference sequence). The V and J ends lost 5 bases and 6 bases respectively, with 13 bases between them. Written as DNA, the CDR3 is TGTGCCAGCAGTCGTGACACCACCGATGGCTACACCTTC. It codes for CASSRDTTDGYTF.

The V call is TRBV6-5, the J call TRBJ2-1, with D unresolved. Germline-derived CDR1 and CDR2 are MNHEY and SVGAGI. This CDR3 spans 13 amino acids. Between the trimmed V and J ends, which lost 4 bases and 5 bases, there was a span of 9 bases. The CDR3 coding sequence is TGTGCCAGCAGTTCCGATTCGGACAATGAGCAGTTCTTC. Translating it yields CASSSDSDNEQFF.

This clone appeared once. The chain employs TRBV4-1 and TRBJ1-4; 9 bases align to TRBD1. The CDR3 has 14 residues. Unmatched junction bases numbered 1, after V lost 3 bases and J lost 5 bases. Germline V gene lookup returns CDR1 MGHRA and CDR2 YSYEKL. CDR3 sequence reads: CASSQGTGNEKLFF. The CDR3 nucleotides read TGCGCCAGCAGCCAGGGGACAGGGAATGAAAAACTGTTTTTT.

V gene TRBV28 combines with J gene TRBJ2-2, with D possibly TRBD1 on 5 matching bases. The germline gives CDR1 MDHEN, CDR2 SYDVKM. The ends were cut back, 5 bases at V and 0 bases at J, with 13 bases in the middle. There are 16 residues in the CDR3. This CDR3 reads CASSTRQITNTGELFF. Written as DNA, the CDR3 is TGTGCCAGCAGTACCAGACAGATAACGAACACCGGGGAGCTGTTTTTT.

The CDR3 here is CASSAAGEQYF. For the CDR3, the DNA is TGTGCCAGCAGTGCTGCAGGCGAGCAGTACTTC. The chain joins TRBV25-1 to TRBJ2-7; unclear D gene. The CDR3 loop spans 11 amino acids. The V and J ends lost 4 bases and 6 bases respectively, with 7 bases between them. CDR1 and CDR2 (germline): MGHDK, SYGVNS.

The rearrangement uses TRBV6-5 and TRBJ2-7; 9 bases match TRBD1. CDR1 is MNHEY and CDR2 is SVGAGI in the germline V gene. V was clipped by 6 bases and J by 0 bases; unmatched bases: 3. This CDR3 contains 14 residues. CDR3 sequence reads: CASRGTGTSYEQYF. CDR3 bases: TGTGCCAGCAGGGGGACAGGGACCTCCTACGAGCAGTACTTC.

The V gene is TRBV7-9, the J gene TRBJ1-2; the match to TRBD1 covers 7 bases. Looked up from germline, CDR1 is SEHNR and CDR2 is FQNEAQ (reference sequence). The length of the CDR3 is 12 residues. J gave up 7 bases and V 6 bases, and 5 bases lay outside the gene matches. The CDR3 region is CASRGGSRGYTF. Written as DNA, the CDR3 is TGTGCCAGCAGAGGGGGCAGTCGTGGCTACACCTTC.

J is TRBJ1-1 and V is TRBV30; D remains ambiguous. Germline V CDR1 and CDR2: GTSNPN, SVGIG (reference sequence). This CDR3 is built from 14 residues. Trimming removed 4 bases at V and 5 bases at J, with 17 bases between. For the CDR3, the DNA is TGTGCCTGGACTATCGGGATTGCGTGGACTGAAGCTTTCTTT. Encoded protein: CAWTIGIAWTEAFF.

This clone showed up just a few times. The chain has TRBV6-5 and TRBJ1-3; D gene uncertain. Germline CDR1 is MNHEY and CDR2 is SVGAGI. The CDR3 has 15 residues. V lost 4 bases to trimming and J lost 0 bases, with 10 bases between them. Here the CDR3 reads CASSSHRTSGNTIYF. The CDR3 DNA reads TGTGCCAGCAGTTCACACCGAACCTCTGGAAACACCATATATTTT.

The rearrangement joins TRBV28 to TRBJ1-1; D is unresolved. Trimming cost V 2 bases and J 0 bases, with 10 bases left between them. The CDR3 has 15 amino acids. The germline CDR1 and CDR2 sequences are MDHEN and SYDVKM. The CDR3: CASSLVTGLNTEAFF. The DNA of the CDR3 is TGTGCCAGCAGTTTAGTAACCGGGTTGAACACTGAAGCTTTCTTT.

The chain employs TRBV10-1 and TRBJ1-1; D uncertain. The CDR3 spans 14 residues. V shed 3 bases and J shed 0 bases, with 8 bases lying between them. The germline gives CDR1 WNHNN, CDR2 SYGVQD (reference sequence). CDR3 nucleotides: TGCGCCAGCAGTGAATCGAGAGTGAACACTGAAGCTTTCTTT. Protein sequence: CASSESRVNTEAFF.

The genes are TRBV29-1 and TRBJ2-7, with D unresolved. The CDR3 is 14 residues long. From germline, CDR1 is SQVTM and CDR2 ANQGSEA. With 4 bases removed from V and 0 bases from J, the gap between germline ends came to 13 bases. The chain's CDR3 is CSVGELRSSYEQYF. DNA of the CDR3: TGCAGCGTTGGCGAACTCCGGAGCTCCTACGAGCAGTACTTC.

The V call is TRBV6-1, the J call TRBJ1-1, with 10 bases aligning to TRBD1. Per the germline V gene, CDR1 is MNHNS and CDR2 is SASEGT. V was clipped by 5 bases and J by 5 bases; unmatched bases: 8. CDR3 size: 15 residues. The CDR3 loop is CASSKDRGPGTEAFF. Here the CDR3 DNA reads TGTGCCAGCAGTAAAGACAGGGGGCCGGGGACTGAAGCTTTCTTT.

The chain has TRBV14 and TRBJ2-1; the match to TRBD2 covers 7 bases. CDR3 size: 16 residues. CDR1 and CDR2 from the germline V gene are SGHDN and FVKESK. J lost 5 bases, V lost 1 base, and 8 bases had no gene match. CDR3 in amino acids: CASSQAIGLGDNEQFF. The CDR3 bases are TGTGCCAGCAGCCAAGCGATAGGACTAGGTGACAATGAGCAGTTCTTC.

Turning to this clone: This same CDR3 is encoded by further DNA sequences in the sample. The rearrangement joins TRBV29-1 to TRBJ2-3; 10 nucleotides agree with TRBD1. The CDR3 spans 13 residues. V lost 1 base, J lost 6 bases, and 1 base stayed unmatched. Germline V gives CDR1 SQVTM, CDR2 ANQGSEA. In DNA, the CDR3 is TGCAGCGTTGAAGGACAGGGGGCCGATACGCAGTATTTT. Translation: CSVEGQGADTQYF.

This sequence joins TRBV30 and TRBJ1-3; 9 positions match TRBD1. Germline V CDR1 and CDR2: GTSNPN, SVGIG (reference sequence). This CDR3 contains 14 residues. The J segment lost 0 bases and the V segment lost 6 bases, leaving 3 bases of the junction unmatched. For the CDR3, the DNA is TGTGCCTGTGACAGGGGGGGCTCTGGAAACACCATATATTTT. Translated: CACDRGGSGNTIYF. Filled out from reference TRBV30 and TRBJ1-3, the complete variable domain reads SQTIHQWPATLVQPVGSPLSLECTVEGTSNPNLYWYRQAAGRGLQLLFYSVGIGQISSEVPQNLSASRPQDRQFILSSKKLLLSDSGFYLCACDRGGSGNTIYFGEGSWLTVV.

The V and J genes are TRBV5-6 and TRBJ2-6, with D possibly TRBD2 on 5 matching bases. The CDR3 extends over 17 amino acids. Germline V gene lookup returns CDR1 SGHDT and CDR2 YYEEEE. Trimming stripped 4 bases from V and 0 bases from J, with 14 bases between. The CDR3: CASSRLFRGSGANVLTF. The CDR3 nucleotides read TGTGCCAGCAGCCGCCTATTCCGGGGCTCTGGGGCCAACGTCCTGACTTTC.